This T cell receptor beta chain was retrieved from a study of T cell repertoires in cytomegalovirus infection. Background on the study: It can be stated that public TCR beta signatures indicated CMV infection as well as a matching HLA type.

TCRdb re-called the reads through MiXCR, storing one row per CDR3 protein. The table shows under 200,000 distinct CDR3 sequences, with 17% occurring only once. This clonotype occurred a few times. The antigen is not known. Study-level results: Summed public TCR beta family frequency identified CMV carriers bearing the relevant HLA. The study found HLA-C-restricted CMV-specific TCR beta clonotypes dominating the ex vivo response.

The sample taken for sequencing was CD8+ T cells from PBMCs. This receptor was obtained from a human donor in good health (CMV status not recorded). Some clones in this sample may be carry-over from other donors' samples.

For the CDR3, the DNA is TGTGCCAGCGGGGACCGGGGGAGCAATCAGCCCCAGCATTTT. This codes for CASGDRGSNQPQHF. This chain connects TRBV27 to TRBJ1-5; D may be TRBD1 (5 bases). V dropped 8 bases and J dropped 1 base, with 12 bases sitting between them. The CDR3 sequence is 14 residues long. CDR1 MNHEY and CDR2 SMNVEV come from the germline V gene (reference sequence).